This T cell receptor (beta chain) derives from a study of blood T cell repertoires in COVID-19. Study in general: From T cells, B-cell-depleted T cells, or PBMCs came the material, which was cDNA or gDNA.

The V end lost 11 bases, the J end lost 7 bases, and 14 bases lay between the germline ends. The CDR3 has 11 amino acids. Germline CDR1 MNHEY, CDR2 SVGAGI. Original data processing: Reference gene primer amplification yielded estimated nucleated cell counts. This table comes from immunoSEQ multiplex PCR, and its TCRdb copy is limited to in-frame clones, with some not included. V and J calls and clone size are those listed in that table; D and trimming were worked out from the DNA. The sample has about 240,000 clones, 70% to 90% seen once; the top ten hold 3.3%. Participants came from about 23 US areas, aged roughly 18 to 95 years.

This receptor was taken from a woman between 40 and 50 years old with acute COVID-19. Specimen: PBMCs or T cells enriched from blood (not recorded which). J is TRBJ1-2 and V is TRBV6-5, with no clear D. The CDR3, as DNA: TGTGCCTATGGTGCGAGTCCTGGCTACACCTTC. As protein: CAYGASPGYTF.